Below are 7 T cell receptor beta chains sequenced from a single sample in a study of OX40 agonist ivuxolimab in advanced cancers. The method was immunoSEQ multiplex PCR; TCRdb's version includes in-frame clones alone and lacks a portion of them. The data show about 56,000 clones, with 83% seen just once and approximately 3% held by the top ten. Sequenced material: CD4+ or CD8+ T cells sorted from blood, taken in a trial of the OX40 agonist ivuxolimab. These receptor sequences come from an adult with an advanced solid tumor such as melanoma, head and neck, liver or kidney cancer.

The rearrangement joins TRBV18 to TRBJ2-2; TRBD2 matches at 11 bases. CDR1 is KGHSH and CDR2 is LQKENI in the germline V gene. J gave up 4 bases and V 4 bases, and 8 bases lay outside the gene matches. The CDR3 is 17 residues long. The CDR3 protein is CASSLLTSGSLTGELFF. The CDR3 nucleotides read TGTGCCAGCTCACTTTTAACTAGCGGGAGTCTCACCGGGGAGCTGTTTTTT.

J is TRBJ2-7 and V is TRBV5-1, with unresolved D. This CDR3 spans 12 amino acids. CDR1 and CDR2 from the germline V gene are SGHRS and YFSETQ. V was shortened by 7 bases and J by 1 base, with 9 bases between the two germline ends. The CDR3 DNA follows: TGCGCCAGCCCCGGGCGGTCCTACGAGCAGTACTTC. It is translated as CASPGRSYEQYF.

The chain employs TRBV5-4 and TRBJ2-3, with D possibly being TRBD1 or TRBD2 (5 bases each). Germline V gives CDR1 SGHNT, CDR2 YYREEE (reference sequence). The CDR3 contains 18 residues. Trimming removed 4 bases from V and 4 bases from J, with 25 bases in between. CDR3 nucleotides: TGTGCCAGCAGCCACAACTTTGCGGGCCGGGGCGGACCAGATACGCAGTATTTT. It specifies CASSHNFAGRGGPDTQYF.

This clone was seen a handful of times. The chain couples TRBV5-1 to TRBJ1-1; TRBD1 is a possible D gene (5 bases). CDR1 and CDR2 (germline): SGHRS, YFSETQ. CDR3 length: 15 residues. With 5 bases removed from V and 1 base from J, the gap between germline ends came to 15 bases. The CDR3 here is CASRDKWGANTEAFF. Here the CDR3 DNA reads TGCGCCAGCAGGGATAAGTGGGGCGCGAACACTGAAGCTTTCTTT.

CDR3 coding DNA: TGCGCCAGCAAACCTCCTGGGACGCGGGATACGCAGTATTTT. Amino acid sequence: CASKPPGTRDTQYF. The chain couples TRBV4-1 to TRBJ2-3; the D gene could be TRBD1 or TRBD2 (5 bases each). The CDR3 loop spans 14 amino acids. CDR1 and CDR2 from the germline V gene are MGHRA and YSYEKL. V was trimmed by 7 bases and J by 6 bases, leaving 17 bases between them.

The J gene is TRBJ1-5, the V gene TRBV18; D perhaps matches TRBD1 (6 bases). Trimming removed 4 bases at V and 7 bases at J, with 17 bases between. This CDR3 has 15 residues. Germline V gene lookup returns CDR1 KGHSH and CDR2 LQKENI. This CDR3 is CASSQGQHGWQPQHF. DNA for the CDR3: TGTGCCAGCTCACAAGGACAGCACGGGTGGCAGCCCCAGCATTTT.

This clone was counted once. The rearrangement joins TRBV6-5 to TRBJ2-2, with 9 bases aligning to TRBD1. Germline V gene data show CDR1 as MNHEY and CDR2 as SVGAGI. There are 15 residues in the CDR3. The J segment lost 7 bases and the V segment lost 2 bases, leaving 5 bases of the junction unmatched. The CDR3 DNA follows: TGTGCCAGCAGTTACAGGACAGGGGATGTCGGGGAGCTGTTTTTT. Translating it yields CASSYRTGDVGELFF.